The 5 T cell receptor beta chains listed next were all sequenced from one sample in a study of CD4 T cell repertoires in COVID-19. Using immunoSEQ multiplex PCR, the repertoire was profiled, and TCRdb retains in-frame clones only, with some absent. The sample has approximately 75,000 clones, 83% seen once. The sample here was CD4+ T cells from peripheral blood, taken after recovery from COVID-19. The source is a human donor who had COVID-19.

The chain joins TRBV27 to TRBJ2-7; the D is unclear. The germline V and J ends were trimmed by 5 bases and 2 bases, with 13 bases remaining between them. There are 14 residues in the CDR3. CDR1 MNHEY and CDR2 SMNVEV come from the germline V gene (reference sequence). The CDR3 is CASSKNVPTYEQYF. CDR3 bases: TGTGCCAGCAGTAAAAACGTCCCCACCTACGAGCAGTACTTC.

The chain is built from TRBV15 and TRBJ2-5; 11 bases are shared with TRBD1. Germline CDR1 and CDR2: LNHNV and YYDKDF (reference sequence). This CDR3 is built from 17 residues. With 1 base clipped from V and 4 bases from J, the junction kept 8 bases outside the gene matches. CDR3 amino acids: CATSRGSGTGGLETQYF. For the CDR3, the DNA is TGTGCCACCAGCAGAGGGTCCGGGACAGGGGGACTAGAGACCCAGTACTTC.

The CDR3 DNA sequence: TGTGCCAGCAGCGTAGGGCTAAGAGAGACCCAGTACTTC. Amino acids: CASSVGLRETQYF. V is TRBV9 and J is TRBJ2-5; unclear D gene. The V gene lost 0 bases and the J gene lost 4 bases, with 7 bases spanning the gap. The CDR3 length is 13 residues. Germline CDR1 reads SGDLS; CDR2 reads YYNGEE.

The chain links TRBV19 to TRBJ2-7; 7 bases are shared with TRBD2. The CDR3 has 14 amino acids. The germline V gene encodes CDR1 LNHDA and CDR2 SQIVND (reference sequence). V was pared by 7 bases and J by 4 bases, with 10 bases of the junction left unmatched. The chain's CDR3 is CASTITAGAYEQYF. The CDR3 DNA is TGTGCCAGTACGATAACGGCGGGAGCTTACGAGCAGTACTTC.

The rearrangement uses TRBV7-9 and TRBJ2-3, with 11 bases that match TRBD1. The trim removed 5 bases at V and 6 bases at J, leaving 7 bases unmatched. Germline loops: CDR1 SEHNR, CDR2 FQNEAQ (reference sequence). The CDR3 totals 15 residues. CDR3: CASSMDRGRLDTQYF. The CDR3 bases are TGTGCCAGCAGCATGGACAGGGGGCGGCTGGATACGCAGTATTTT.